This TCR beta chain emerged from a study of T cell repertoires in cytomegalovirus infection. Study background: Shared public TCR beta signatures pointed to both CMV infection and a matching HLA type. Notes on the study in general: Carriers of CMV and the relevant HLA type were discriminated by public TCR beta frequency. CMV-specific TCR beta clonotypes restricted by HLA-C were the ones dominating the ex vivo response.

CDR1 SGHNT and CDR2 YYREEE come from the germline V gene (reference sequence). Trimming pared 0 bases from V and 1 base from J, leaving 5 bases between. The CDR3 sequence is 13 residues long. TCRdb called the reads again in MiXCR, with one record for every CDR3 protein. This table has 630,000 or so distinct CDR3 sequences, about 24% appearing once. Points on this clonotype: What it binds is not known.

The source material was CD8+ T cells from PBMCs. V usage is TRBV5-4 and J usage is TRBJ2-7; D gene uncertain. This TCR was recovered from a human donor in good health (CMV status not recorded). Some clones in this sample may be carry-over from other donors' samples. CDR3: CASSLEESYEQYF. CDR3 bases: TGTGCCAGCAGCTTGGAGGAGTCCTACGAGCAGTACTTC.